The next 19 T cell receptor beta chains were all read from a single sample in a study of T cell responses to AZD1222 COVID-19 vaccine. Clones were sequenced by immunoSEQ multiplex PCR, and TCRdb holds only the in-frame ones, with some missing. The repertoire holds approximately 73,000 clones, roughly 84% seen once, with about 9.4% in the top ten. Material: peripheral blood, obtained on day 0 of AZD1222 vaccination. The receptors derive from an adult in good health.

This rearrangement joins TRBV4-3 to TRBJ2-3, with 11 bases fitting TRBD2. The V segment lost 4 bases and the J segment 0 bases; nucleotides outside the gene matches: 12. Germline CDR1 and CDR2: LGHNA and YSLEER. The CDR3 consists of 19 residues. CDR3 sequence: CASSLQALAGGRSTDTQYF. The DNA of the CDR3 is TGCGCCAGCAGCCTACAGGCCCTAGCGGGGGGCCGTAGCACAGATACGCAGTATTTT.

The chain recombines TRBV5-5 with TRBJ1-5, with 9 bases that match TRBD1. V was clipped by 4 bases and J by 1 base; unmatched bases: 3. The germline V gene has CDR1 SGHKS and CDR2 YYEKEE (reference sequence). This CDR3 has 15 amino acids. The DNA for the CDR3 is TGTGCCAGCAGCCTGGGACAGGGAAGCAATCAGCCCCAGCATTTT. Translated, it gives CASSLGQGSNQPQHF.

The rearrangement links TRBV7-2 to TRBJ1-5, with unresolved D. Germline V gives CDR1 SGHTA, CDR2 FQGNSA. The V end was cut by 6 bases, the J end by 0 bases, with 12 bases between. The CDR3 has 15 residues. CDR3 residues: CASRSQLGSNQPQHF. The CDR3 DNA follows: TGTGCCAGCAGGAGCCAACTTGGTAGCAATCAGCCCCAGCATTTT.

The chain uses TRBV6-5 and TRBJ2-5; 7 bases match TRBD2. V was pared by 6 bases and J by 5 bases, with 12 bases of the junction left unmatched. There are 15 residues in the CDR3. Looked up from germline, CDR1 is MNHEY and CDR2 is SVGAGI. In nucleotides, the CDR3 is TGTGCCAGCAGGGGAACCTACGGGGGAGGGGAGACCCAGTACTTC. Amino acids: CASRGTYGGGETQYF.

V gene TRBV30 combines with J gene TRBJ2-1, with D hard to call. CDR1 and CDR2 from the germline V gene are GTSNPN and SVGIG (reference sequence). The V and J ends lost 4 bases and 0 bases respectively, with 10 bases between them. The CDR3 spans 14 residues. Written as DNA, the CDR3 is TGTGCCTGGACATACACCAACTCCTACAATGAGCAGTTCTTC. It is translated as CAWTYTNSYNEQFF. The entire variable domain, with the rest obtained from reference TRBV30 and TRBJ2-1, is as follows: SQTIHQWPATLVQPVGSPLSLECTVEGTSNPNLYWYRQAAGRGLQLLFYSVGIGQISSEVPQNLSASRPQDRQFILSSKKLLLSDSGFYLCAWTYTNSYNEQFFGPGTRLTVL.

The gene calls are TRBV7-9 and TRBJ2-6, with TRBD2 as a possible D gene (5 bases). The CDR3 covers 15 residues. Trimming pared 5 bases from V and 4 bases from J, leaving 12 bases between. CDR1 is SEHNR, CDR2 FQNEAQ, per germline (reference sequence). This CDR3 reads CASSTYSGGANVLTF. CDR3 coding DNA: TGTGCCAGCAGCACATATTCGGGAGGGGCCAACGTCCTGACTTTC.

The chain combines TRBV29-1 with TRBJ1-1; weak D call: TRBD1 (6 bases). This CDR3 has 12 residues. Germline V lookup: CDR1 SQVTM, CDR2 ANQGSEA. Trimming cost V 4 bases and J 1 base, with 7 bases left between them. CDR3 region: CSVGGQNTEAFF. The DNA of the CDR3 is TGCAGCGTTGGGGGACAGAACACTGAAGCTTTCTTT.

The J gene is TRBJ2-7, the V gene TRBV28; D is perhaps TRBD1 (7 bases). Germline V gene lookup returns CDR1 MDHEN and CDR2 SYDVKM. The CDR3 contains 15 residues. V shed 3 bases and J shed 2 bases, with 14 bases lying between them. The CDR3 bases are TGTGCCAGCAGTTTTAGACAGGGAGGAGCCTACGAGCAGTACTTC. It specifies CASSFRQGGAYEQYF.

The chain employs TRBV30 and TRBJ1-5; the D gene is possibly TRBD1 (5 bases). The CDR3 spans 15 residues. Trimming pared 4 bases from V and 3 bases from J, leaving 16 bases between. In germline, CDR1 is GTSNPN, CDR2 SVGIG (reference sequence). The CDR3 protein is CAWNPLGTHNQPQHF. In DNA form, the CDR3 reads TGTGCCTGGAACCCATTAGGGACTCACAATCAGCCCCAGCATTTT.

The CDR3 sequence is CASSQDRGYSPLHF. Written as DNA, the CDR3 is TGTGCCAGCAGCCAAGATCGGGGCTATTCACCCCTCCACTTT. This rearrangement joins TRBV14 to TRBJ1-6; TRBD1 is a possible D gene (5 bases). Germline CDR1 SGHDN, CDR2 FVKESK. The V end lost 0 bases, the J end lost 8 bases, and 8 bases lay between the germline ends. CDR3 size: 14 residues.

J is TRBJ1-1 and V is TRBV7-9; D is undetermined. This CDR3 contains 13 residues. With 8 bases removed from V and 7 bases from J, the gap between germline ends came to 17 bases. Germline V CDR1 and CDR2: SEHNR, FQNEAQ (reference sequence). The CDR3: CASANVGIGEAFF. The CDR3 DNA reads TGTGCCAGCGCAAATGTGGGAATTGGTGAAGCTTTCTTT.

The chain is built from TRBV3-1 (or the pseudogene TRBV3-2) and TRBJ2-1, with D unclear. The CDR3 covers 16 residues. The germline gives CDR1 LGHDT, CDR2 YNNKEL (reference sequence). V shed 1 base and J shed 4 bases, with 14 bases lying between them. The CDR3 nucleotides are TGTGCCAGCAGCCAAGCGAGGAGTTCGGCGTACAATGAGCAGTTCTTC. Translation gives CASSQARSSAYNEQFF.

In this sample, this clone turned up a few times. The CDR3 DNA sequence: TGTGCCATCAGAACAGGGGCTGAAGCTTTCTTT. It specifies CAIRTGAEAFF. The V call is TRBV10-3, the J call TRBJ1-1; 7 bases are shared with TRBD1. The V gene's germline CDR1 is ENHRY and CDR2 SYGVKD. V was clipped by 6 bases and J by 6 bases; unmatched bases: 1. The CDR3 loop spans 11 amino acids.

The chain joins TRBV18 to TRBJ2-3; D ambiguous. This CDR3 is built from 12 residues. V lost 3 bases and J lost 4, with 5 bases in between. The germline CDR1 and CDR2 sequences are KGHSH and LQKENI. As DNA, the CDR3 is TGTGCCAGCTCACCTGAGTCAGATACGCAGTATTTT. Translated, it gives CASSPESDTQYF.

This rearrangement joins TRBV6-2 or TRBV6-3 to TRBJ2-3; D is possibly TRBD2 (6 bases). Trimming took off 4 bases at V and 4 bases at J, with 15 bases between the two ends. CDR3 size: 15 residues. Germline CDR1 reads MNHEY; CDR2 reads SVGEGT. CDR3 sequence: CASSFSGGVADTQYF. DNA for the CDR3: TGTGCCAGCAGTTTTTCCGGCGGGGTGGCAGATACGCAGTATTTT.

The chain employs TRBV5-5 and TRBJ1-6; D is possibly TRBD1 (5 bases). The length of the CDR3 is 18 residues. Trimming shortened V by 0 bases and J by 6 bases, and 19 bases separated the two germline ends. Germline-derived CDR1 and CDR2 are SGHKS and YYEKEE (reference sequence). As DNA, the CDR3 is TGTGCCAGCAGCTTGGTCCGTTCCGGGACGATAACTAATTCACCCCTCCACTTT. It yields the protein CASSLVRSGTITNSPLHF.

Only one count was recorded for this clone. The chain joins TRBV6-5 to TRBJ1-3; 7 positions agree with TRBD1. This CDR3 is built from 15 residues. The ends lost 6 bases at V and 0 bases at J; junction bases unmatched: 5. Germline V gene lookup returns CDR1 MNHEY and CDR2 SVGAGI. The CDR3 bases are TGTGCCAGCAGGATTACAGGGGTCTCTGGAAACACCATATATTTT. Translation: CASRITGVSGNTIYF.

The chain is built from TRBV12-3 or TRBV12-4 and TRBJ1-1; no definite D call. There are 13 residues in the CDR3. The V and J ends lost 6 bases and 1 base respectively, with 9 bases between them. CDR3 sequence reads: CASRRPANTEAFF. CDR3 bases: TGTGCCAGCAGGAGACCAGCGAACACTGAAGCTTTCTTT.

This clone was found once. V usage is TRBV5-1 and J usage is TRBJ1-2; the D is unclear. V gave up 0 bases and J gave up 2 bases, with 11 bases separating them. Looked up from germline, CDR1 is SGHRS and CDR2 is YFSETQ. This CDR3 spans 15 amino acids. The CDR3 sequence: CASSLGGFLNYGYTF. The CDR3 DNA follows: TGCGCCAGCAGCTTGGGTGGTTTTCTGAACTATGGCTACACCTTC.